This T cell receptor (beta chain) was found in a study of T cell responses to AZD1222 COVID-19 vaccine. General observations from the study: Only after the peak T cell response were repertoires sampled. An increase in Spike-specific TCR breadth and depth was observed after two AZD1222 doses. Possibly, clonal diversity was underestimated; donors were largely white British and included more females.

The repertoire was sequenced with immunoSEQ multiplex PCR; TCRdb's copy has only in-frame clones and lacks some. In the table there are roughly 170,000 clones, 85% to 95% of which are singletons. Recipients boosted at about 4 weeks or about 12 weeks are pooled. On this clone itself: Its specificity is not known.

Germline CDR1 SGHRS, CDR2 YFSETQ. The J segment lost 9 bases and the V segment lost 2 bases, leaving 16 bases of the junction unmatched. This CDR3 contains 16 residues. The source material was peripheral blood, sampled 28 days after the second AZD1222 dose. This rearrangement joins TRBV5-1 to TRBJ1-2; 7 bases agree with TRBD1. The sequence came from an adult who received the AZD1222 COVID-19 vaccine. The CDR3: CASSFSVGQGVSSYTF. The CDR3 coding sequence is TGCGCCAGCAGCTTTTCCGTGGGGCAGGGGGTTAGCAGCTACACCTTC.